This TCR beta chain came from a study of control samples from healthy donors and cancer patients (dated by TCRdb to 2018 to 2021). Based on the germline V gene, the CDR1 and CDR2 sequences are SGHVS and FNYEAQ. The CDR3 runs 17 amino acids, cysteine and phenylalanine included. The read is trimmed to its CDR3 DNA, 51 bases read in frame from base 1. V is cut by 5 bases and J by 0 bases, and the space between the germline ends is 17 bases. With regard to this clone: Its antigen specificity is not known. No quality values exist for individual bases; no much larger clone is one base distant.

Receptor libraries were prepared by the immunoSEQ multiplex PCR assay. The table was pulled from immuneACCESS by TCRdb, which kept in-frame rearrangements only. Such tables lose some clones; where checked, under half of the loss comes from unresolved V genes, and the rest has no known cause. Across this sample there are roughly 130,000 clones, with under 95% seen only once. Around 1.6% of the sample belongs to the ten largest clones. The receptor chain draws on TRBV7-6 and TRBJ1-3; TRBD1 is possibly the D segment (6 matching bases). This TCR derives from a man aged 50 to 60 with head and neck cancer. The sequenced sample was PBMCs. The nucleotide sequence is given as TGTGCCAGCAGCCCCCGGACAGCAGTCCTCTCTGGAAACACCATATATTTT. Its amino acids are CASSPRTAVLSGNTIYF.